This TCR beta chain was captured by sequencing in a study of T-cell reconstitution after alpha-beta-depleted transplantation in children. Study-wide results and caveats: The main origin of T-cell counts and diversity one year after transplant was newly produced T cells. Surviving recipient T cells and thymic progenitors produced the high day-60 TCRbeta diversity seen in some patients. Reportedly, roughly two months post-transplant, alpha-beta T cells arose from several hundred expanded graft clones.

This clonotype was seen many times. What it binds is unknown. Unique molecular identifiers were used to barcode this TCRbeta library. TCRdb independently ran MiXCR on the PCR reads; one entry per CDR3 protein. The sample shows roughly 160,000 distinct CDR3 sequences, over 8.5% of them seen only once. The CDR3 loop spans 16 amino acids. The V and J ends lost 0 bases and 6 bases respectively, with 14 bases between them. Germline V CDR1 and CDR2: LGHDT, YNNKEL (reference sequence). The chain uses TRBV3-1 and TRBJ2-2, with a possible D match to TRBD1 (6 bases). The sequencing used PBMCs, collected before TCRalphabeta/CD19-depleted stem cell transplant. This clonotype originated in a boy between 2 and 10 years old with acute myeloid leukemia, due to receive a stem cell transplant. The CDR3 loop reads CASSQDLGQLAGELFF. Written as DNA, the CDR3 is TGTGCCAGCAGCCAAGATTTAGGACAGTTGGCCGGGGAGCTGTTTTTT.